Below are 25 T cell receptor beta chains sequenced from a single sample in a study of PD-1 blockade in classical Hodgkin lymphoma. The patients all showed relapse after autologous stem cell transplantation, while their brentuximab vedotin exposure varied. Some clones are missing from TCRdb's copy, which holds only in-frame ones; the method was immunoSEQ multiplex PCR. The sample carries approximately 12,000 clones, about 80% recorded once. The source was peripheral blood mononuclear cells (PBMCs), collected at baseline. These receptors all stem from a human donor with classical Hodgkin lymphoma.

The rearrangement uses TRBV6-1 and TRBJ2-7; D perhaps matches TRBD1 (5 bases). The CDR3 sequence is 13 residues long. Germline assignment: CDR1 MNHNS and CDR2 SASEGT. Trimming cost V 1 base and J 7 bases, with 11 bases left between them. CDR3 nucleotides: TGTGCCAGCAGTGAAGTGTCACAGGATGAGCAGTACTTC. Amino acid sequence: CASSEVSQDEQYF.

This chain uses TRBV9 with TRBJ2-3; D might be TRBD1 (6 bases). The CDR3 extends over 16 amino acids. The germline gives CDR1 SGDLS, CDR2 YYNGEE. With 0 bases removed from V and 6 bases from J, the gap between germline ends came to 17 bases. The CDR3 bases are TGTGCCAGCAGCGTAGGACAGGCGCTTTTAGGGGATACGCAGTATTTT. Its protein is CASSVGQALLGDTQYF. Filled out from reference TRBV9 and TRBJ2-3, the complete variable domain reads DSGVTQTPKHLITATGQRVTLRCSPRSGDLSVYWYQQSLDQGLQFLIQYYNGEERAKGNILERFSAQQFPDLHSELNLSSLELGDSALYFCASSVGQALLGDTQYFGPGTRLTVL.

Written as DNA, the CDR3 is TGTGCCAGCACTCCAAGAGACAGGGGCTCAATTCCTGGAAACACCATATATTTT. Translated: CASTPRDRGSIPGNTIYF. The V gene is TRBV2, the J gene TRBJ1-3; TRBD1 matches 8 bases. CDR3 length: 18 residues. Trimming at V came to 7 bases and at J to 2 bases, leaving 16 bases not matched to a gene. The germline V gene has CDR1 SNHLY and CDR2 FYNNEI.

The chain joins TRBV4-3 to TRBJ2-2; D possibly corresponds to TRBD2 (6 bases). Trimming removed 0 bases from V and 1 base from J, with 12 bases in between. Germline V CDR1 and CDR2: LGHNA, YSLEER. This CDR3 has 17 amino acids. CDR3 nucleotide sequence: TGCGCCAGCAGCCAAGATGGGAGCGGGTGGAACACCGGGGAGCTGTTTTTT. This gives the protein CASSQDGSGWNTGELFF.

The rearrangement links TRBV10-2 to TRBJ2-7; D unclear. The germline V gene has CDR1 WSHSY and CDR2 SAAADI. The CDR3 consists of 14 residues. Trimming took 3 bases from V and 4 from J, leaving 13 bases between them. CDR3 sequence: CASSEVPPAYEQYF. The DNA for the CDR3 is TGCGCCAGCAGTGAAGTCCCCCCAGCTTACGAGCAGTACTTC.

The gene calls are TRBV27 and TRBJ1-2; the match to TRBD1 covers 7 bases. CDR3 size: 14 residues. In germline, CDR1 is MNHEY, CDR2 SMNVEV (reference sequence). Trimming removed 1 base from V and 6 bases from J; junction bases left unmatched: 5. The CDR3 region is CASSLFRGIDGYTF. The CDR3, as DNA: TGTGCCAGCAGTTTATTCAGGGGGATCGATGGCTACACCTTC.

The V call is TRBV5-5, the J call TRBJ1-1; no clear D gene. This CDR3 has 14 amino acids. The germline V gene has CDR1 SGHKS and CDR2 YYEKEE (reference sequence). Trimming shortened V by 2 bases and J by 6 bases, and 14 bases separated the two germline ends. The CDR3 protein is CASSFYYGPAEAFF. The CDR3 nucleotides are TGTGCCAGCAGCTTCTACTACGGGCCTGCTGAAGCTTTCTTT.

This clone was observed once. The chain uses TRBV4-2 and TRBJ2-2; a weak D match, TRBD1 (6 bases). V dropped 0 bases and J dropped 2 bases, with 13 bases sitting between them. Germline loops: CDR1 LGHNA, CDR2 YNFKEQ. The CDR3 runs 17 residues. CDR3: CASSQDATGRNTGELFF. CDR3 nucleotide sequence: TGTGCCAGCAGCCAAGACGCGACAGGAAGAAACACCGGGGAGCTGTTTTTT.

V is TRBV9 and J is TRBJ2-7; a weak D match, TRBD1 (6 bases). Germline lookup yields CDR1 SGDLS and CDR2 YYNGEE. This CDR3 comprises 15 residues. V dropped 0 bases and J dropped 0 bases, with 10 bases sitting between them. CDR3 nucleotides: TGTGCCAGCAGCGTAGATGGGACACTCTCCTACGAGCAGTACTTC. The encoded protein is CASSVDGTLSYEQYF.

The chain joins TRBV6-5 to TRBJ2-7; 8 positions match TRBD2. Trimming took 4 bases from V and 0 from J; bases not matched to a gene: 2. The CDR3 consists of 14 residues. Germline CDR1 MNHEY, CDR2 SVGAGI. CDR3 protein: CASSLSGSSYEQYF. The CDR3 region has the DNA TGTGCCAGCAGTTTGAGCGGGAGCTCCTACGAGCAGTACTTC.

The CDR3 here is CASSLVVLAGNNEQFF. CDR3 nucleotides: TGTGCCAGCAGCTTAGTTGTTCTAGCGGGGAACAATGAGCAGTTCTTC. This sequence joins TRBV11-3 and TRBJ2-1, with TRBD2 matching 9 bases. This CDR3 has 16 residues. The trim removed 1 base at V and 5 bases at J, leaving 6 bases unmatched. The germline CDR1 and CDR2 sequences are SGHNT and YENEEA.

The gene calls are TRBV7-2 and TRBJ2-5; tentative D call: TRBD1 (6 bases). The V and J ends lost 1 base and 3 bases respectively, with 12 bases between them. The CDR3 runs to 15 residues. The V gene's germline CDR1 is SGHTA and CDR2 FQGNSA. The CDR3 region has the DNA TGTGCCAGCAGCTTAGGGGACACATTAAAAGAGACCCAGTACTTC. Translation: CASSLGDTLKETQYF.

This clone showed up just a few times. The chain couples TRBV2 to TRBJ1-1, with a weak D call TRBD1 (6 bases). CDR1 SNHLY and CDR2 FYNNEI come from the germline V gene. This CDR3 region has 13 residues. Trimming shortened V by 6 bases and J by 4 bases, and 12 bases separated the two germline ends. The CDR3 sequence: CASRRGIGTEAFF. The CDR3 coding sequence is TGTGCCAGCAGAAGGGGGATCGGCACTGAAGCTTTCTTT. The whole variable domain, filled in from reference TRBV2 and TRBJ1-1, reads EPEVTQTPSHQVTQMGQEVILRCVPISNHLYFYWYRQILGQKVEFLVSFYNNEISEKSEIFDDQFSVERPDGSNFTLKIRSTKLEDSAMYFCASRRGIGTEAFFGQGTRLTVV.

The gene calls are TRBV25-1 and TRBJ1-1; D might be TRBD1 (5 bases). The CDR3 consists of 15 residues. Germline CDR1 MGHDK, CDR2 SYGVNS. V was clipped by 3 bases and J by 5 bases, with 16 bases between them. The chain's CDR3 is CASSDAAWGETEAFF. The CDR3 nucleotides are TGTGCCAGCAGTGATGCAGCCTGGGGGGAAACTGAAGCTTTCTTT.

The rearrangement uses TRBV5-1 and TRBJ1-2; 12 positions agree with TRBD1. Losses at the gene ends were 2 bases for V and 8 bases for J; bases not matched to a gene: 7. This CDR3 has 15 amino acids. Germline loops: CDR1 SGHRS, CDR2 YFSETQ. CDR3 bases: TGCGCCAGCAGCTTAGGGACAGGGGGCGCATGGGGCTACACCTTC. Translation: CASSLGTGGAWGYTF.

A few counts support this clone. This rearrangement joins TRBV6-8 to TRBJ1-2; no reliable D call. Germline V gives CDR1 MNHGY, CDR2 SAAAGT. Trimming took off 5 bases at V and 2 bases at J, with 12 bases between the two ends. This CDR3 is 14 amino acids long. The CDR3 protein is CASSPDGGNYGYTF. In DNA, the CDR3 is TGTGCCAGCAGTCCAGACGGTGGCAACTATGGCTACACCTTC.

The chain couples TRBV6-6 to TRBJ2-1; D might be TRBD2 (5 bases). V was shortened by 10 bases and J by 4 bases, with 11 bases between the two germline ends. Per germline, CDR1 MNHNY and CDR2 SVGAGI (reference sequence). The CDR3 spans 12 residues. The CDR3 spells CATITGYNEQFF. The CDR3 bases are TGTGCCACCATAACGGGGTACAATGAGCAGTTCTTC.

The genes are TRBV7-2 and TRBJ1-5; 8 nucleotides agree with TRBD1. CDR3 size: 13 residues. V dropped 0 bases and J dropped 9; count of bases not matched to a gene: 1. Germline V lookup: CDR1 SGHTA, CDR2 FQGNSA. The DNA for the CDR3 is TGTGCCAGCAGCTTAGCACAGGGGGGGCCCCAGCATTTT. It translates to CASSLAQGGPQHF.

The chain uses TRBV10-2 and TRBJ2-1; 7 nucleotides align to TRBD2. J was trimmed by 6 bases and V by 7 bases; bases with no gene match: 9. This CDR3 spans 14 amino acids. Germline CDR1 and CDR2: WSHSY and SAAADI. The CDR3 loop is CASNSAGAVNEQFF. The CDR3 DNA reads TGCGCCAGCAACTCGGCGGGAGCCGTCAATGAGCAGTTCTTC.

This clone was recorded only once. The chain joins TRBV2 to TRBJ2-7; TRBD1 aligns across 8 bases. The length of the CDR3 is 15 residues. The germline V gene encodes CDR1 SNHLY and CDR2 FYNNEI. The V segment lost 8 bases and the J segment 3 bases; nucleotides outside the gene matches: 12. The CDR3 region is CASCKDRGTFYEQYF. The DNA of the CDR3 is TGTGCCAGCTGTAAAGACAGGGGAACCTTCTACGAGCAGTACTTC. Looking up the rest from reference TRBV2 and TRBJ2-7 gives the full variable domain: EPEVTQTPSHQVTQMGQEVILRCVPISNHLYFYWYRQILGQKVEFLVSFYNNEISEKSEIFDDQFSVERPDGSNFTLKIRSTKLEDSAMYFCASCKDRGTFYEQYFGPGTRLTVT.

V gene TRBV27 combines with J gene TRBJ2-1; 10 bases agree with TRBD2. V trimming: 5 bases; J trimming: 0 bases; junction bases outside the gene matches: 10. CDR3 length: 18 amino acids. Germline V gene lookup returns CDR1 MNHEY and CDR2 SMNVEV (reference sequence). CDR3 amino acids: CASSPIAGGFSSYNEQFF. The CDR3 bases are TGTGCCAGCAGTCCTATAGCGGGGGGCTTTAGCTCCTACAATGAGCAGTTCTTC.

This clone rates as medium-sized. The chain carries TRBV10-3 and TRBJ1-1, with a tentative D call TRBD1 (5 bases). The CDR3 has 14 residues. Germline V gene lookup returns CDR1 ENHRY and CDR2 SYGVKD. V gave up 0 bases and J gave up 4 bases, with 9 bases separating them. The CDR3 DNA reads TGTGCCATCAGTGAGTCTGCAGGGACCACTGAAGCTTTCTTT. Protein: CAISESAGTTEAFF.

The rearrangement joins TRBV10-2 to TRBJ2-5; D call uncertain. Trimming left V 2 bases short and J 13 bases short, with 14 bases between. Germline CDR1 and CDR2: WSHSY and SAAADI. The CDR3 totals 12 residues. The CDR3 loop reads CASSEPDDWGYF. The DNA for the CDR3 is TGCGCCAGCAGTGAGCCGGACGACTGGGGGTACTTC.

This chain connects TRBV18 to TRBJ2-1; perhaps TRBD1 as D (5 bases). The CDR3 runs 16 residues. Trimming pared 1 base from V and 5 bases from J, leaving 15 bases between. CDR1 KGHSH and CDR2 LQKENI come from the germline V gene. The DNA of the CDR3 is TGTGCCAGCTCACCACGCCTGCAGGGTCCTCACAATGAGCAGTTCTTC. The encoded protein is CASSPRLQGPHNEQFF. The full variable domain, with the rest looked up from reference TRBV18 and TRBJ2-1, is NAGVMQNPRHLVRRRGQEARLRCSPMKGHSHVYWYRQLPEEGLKFMVYLQKENIIDESGMPKERFSAEFPKEGPSILRIQQVVRGDSAAYFCASSPRLQGPHNEQFFGPGTRLTVL.

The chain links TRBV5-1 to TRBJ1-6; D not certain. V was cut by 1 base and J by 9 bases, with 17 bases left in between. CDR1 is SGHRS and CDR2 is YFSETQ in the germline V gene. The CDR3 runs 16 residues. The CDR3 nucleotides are TGCGCCAGCAGCTTGCGATCCGATACGGGAGGTTCACCCCTCCACTTT. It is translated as CASSLRSDTGGSPLHF.